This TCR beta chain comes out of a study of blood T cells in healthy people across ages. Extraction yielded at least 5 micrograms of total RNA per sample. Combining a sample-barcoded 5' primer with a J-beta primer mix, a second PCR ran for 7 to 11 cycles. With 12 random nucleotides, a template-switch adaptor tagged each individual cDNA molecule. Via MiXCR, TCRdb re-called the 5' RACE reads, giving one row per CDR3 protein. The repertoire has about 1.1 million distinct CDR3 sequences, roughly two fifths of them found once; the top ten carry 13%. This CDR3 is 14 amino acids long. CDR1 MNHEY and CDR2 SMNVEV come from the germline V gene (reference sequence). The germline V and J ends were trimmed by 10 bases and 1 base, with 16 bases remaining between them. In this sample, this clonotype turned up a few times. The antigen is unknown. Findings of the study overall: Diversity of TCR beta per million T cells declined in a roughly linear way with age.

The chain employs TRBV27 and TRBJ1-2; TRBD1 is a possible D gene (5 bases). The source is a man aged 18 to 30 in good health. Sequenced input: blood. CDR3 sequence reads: CATIVMTDNYGYTF. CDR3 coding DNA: TGTGCCACCATAGTAATGACAGATAACTATGGCTACACCTTC.